The 29 T cell receptor beta chains reported below all come from one sample, sequenced in a study of blood T cells in healthy people across ages. A second PCR, run for roughly 7 to 12 cycles, used a sample-barcoded 5' primer plus a J-beta primer mix. TCRdb ran MiXCR on the 5' RACE reads and lists one entry per CDR3 protein. The sample has about 1.8 million distinct CDR3 sequences, about 50% seen once. Sequencing input: blood. These receptors were obtained from a woman aged 40 to 55 in good health.

Worth noting for this clonotype: Relative to the germline gene, one junction end is altered; a read error may explain this. The CDR3 DNA follows: TGTGCTAGCAGTCCGCAGGGCGCCAATATAGCCAAAAACATTCAGTACTTC. It specifies CASSPQGANIAKNIQYF. The gene calls are TRBV6-1 and TRBJ2-4; TRBD1 is a possible D gene (5 bases). CDR3 length equals 17 residues. CDR1 and CDR2 (germline): MNHNS, SASEGT.

The V gene is TRBV4-2, the J gene TRBJ1-2; TRBD1 might be the D (5 bases). Per the germline V gene, CDR1 is LGHNA and CDR2 is YNFKEQ. Trimming cost V 4 bases and J 4 bases, with 19 bases left between them. The CDR3 totals 16 residues. CDR3 DNA: TGTGCCAGCAGCCGACCAGCAGGGCTTCCTAGCTATGGCTACACCTTC. As protein: CASSRPAGLPSYGYTF.

This clonotype has a single count. The chain joins TRBV7-9 to TRBJ1-4; D unresolved. CDR3 length equals 14 residues. Germline V gene sequence: CDR1 SEHNR, CDR2 FQNEAQ (reference sequence). Trimming cost V 5 bases and J 8 bases, with 15 bases left between them. CDR3 amino acids: CASSLARPEEKLFF. The CDR3 DNA reads as TGTGCCAGCAGCCTCGCAAGGCCAGAGGAAAAACTGTTTTTT.

The chain uses TRBV23-1 and TRBJ2-7, with D hard to call. TRBV23-1 is reported as an ORF; its role is uncertain. Trimming stripped 0 bases from V and 3 bases from J, with 15 bases between. This CDR3 has 16 residues. CDR3 in amino acids: CASSQSLPEADYEQYF. DNA of the CDR3: TGCGCCAGCAGTCAATCTCTTCCCGAGGCGGACTACGAGCAGTACTTC.

The rearrangement joins TRBV7-8 to TRBJ1-5, with no clear D. In germline, CDR1 is SGHVS, CDR2 FQNEAQ. V shed 5 bases and J shed 8 bases, with 13 bases lying between them. This CDR3 region has 13 residues. The CDR3 sequence is CASSVDPKKPQHF. The CDR3 nucleotides are TGTGCCAGCAGCGTGGACCCGAAGAAGCCCCAGCATTTT.

This clonotype was observed a handful of times. This chain uses TRBV6-6 with TRBJ2-4; no firm D call. The closer fit of TRBJ2-5 to the DNA end suggests the J call may be wrong. The CDR3 has 14 amino acids. Germline CDR1 reads MNHNY; CDR2 reads SVGAGI (reference sequence). The chain's CDR3 is CASSYPGRLETQYF. The CDR3 nucleotides read TGTGCCAGCAGTTACCCCGGTCGGTTGGAGACCCAGTACTTC.

There are a few counts of this clonotype. The chain combines TRBV12-3 or TRBV12-4 with TRBJ2-3; D might be TRBD1 (5 bases). V dropped 6 bases and J dropped 5 bases, with 12 bases sitting between them. There are 13 residues in the CDR3. The CDR3 nucleotides read TGTGCCAGCAGGGTATCAGGGAAAGATACGCAGTATTTT. Translating it yields CASRVSGKDTQYF.

V and J are TRBV20-1 and TRBJ2-3; 11 bases are a match to TRBD2. The V gene end was trimmed by 3 bases and the J gene end by 3 bases; junction bases not matched to a gene: 8. The germline V gene has CDR1 DFQATT and CDR2 SNEGSKA (reference sequence). The length of the CDR3 is 16 residues. The DNA of the CDR3 is TGCAGTGCTAGTCCAATAGCGGGGGGGCGGACAGATACGCAGTATTTT. This codes for CSASPIAGGRTDTQYF.

CDR3 sequence: CASSALGVDEKLFF. As DNA, the CDR3 is TGTGCCAGCAGCGCCCTAGGGGTGGATGAAAAACTGTTTTTT. The chain combines TRBV9 with TRBJ1-4; possible D gene TRBD1, 5 bases. Between the trimmed V and J ends, which lost 3 bases and 6 bases, there was a span of 12 bases. The germline V gene has CDR1 SGDLS and CDR2 YYNGEE. This CDR3 region has 14 residues.

This clonotype appeared a few times. The chain links TRBV6-1 to TRBJ2-1; 8 bases align to TRBD2. This CDR3 is 16 amino acids long. Trimming removed 1 base from V and 0 bases from J; junction bases left unmatched: 2. Per germline, CDR1 MNHNS and CDR2 SASEGT. The CDR3 DNA follows: TGTGCCAGCAGTGAAGAGGCGGGGGGCTCCTACAATGAGCAGTTCTTC. Amino acid sequence: CASSEEAGGSYNEQFF.

The chain has TRBV2 and TRBJ2-4; D is perhaps TRBD2 (6 bases). The DNA end is a closer match to TRBJ2-5, so the J assignment may be wrong. The CDR3 length is 16 residues. Germline CDR1 SNHLY, CDR2 FYNNEI. The CDR3 is CASSEVGGTNPETQYF. DNA of the CDR3: TGTGCCAGCAGTGAAGTAGGAGGGACGAACCCGGAGACCCAGTACTTC.

The chain uses TRBV9 and TRBJ2-7, with 11 bases fitting TRBD2. Germline V gives CDR1 SGDLS, CDR2 YYNGEE. The V segment lost 4 bases and the J segment 4 bases; nucleotides outside the gene matches: 10. There are 16 residues in the CDR3. The CDR3 coding sequence is TGTGCCAGCAGCCCCCTCCTAGCGGGAGGCCAATACGAGCAGTACTTC. This translates into CASSPLLAGGQYEQYF.

This clonotype turned up a few times. At one boundary the junction diverges from the germline segment, which might be a read error. The rearrangement uses TRBV4-3 and TRBJ2-5; 8 bases match TRBD1. The CDR3 sequence is 15 residues long. Germline CDR1 and CDR2: LGHNA and YSLEER. The CDR3 bases are TGCGCCGGCAGCCAAGACAGGGGAGGATCAGAGACCCAGTACTTC. It translates to CAGSQDRGGSETQYF.

The chain uses TRBV15 and TRBJ2-5; TRBD2 is a possible D gene (7 bases). The J call is uncertain, as TRBJ2-7 better fits the DNA end. The germline CDR1 and CDR2 sequences are LNHNV and YYDKDF (reference sequence). The CDR3 is 13 amino acids. The CDR3 DNA reads as TGTGCCACCAGCAGCGGGGGGCTCTACGAGCAGTACTTC. This translates into CATSSGGLYEQYF.

J is TRBJ1-5 and V is TRBV28; D is unclear. The CDR3 has 14 residues. Germline V gene lookup returns CDR1 MDHEN and CDR2 SYDVKM. Trimming stripped 1 base from V and 9 bases from J, with 13 bases between. The CDR3 here is CASSLSASSSPQHF. DNA for the CDR3: TGTGCCAGCAGTTTATCGGCCTCAAGTTCGCCCCAGCATTTT.

The rearrangement joins TRBV14 to TRBJ2-7; D possibly uses TRBD1 or TRBD2 (5 bases each). The DNA end is a closer match to TRBJ2-5, so the J assignment may be wrong. This CDR3 comprises 14 residues. CDR1 is SGHDN and CDR2 is FVKESK in the germline V gene. The CDR3 bases are TGTGCCAGCAGCTGGGACCAGGCAGGGAAGACCCAGTACTTC. It encodes CASSWDQAGKTQYF.

This clonotype was observed a handful of times. The chain joins TRBV4-3 to TRBJ2-6; D tentatively fits TRBD1 or TRBD2 (5 bases each). The germline V gene encodes CDR1 LGHNA and CDR2 YSLEER. Trimming pared 0 bases from V and 4 bases from J, leaving 13 bases between. This CDR3 has 17 residues. The CDR3 DNA reads as TGCGCCAGCAGCCAAGAAGGTGACGGGACCGGGGCCAACGTCCTGACTTTC. Translating it yields CASSQEGDGTGANVLTF.

This clonotype was counted a few times. This chain links TRBV6-2 or TRBV6-3 with TRBJ2-4; TRBD1 matches at 8 bases. Germline V gene data show CDR1 as MNHEY and CDR2 as SVGEGT. The ends lost 3 bases at V and 7 bases at J; junction bases unmatched: 11. This CDR3 region has 16 residues. This CDR3 is CASSYSGQGVRNIQYF. CDR3 nucleotide sequence: TGTGCCAGCAGTTATTCCGGACAGGGCGTCAGGAACATTCAGTACTTC.

The chain joins TRBV6-5 to TRBJ1-2, with 11 bases fitting TRBD1. Trimming cost V 5 bases and J 7 bases; bases outside gene matches: 9. Germline-derived CDR1 and CDR2 are MNHEY and SVGAGI. The CDR3 runs to 15 residues. The DNA for the CDR3 is TGTGCCAGCAGTGTCCGAAGGACAGGGGGCTTTGGCTACACCTTC. It is translated as CASSVRRTGGFGYTF.

V gene TRBV29-1 combines with J gene TRBJ1-4, with D possibly being TRBD1 (6 bases). The CDR3 is 14 residues long. Trimming took 4 bases from V and 7 from J, leaving 16 bases between them. CDR1 is SQVTM and CDR2 is ANQGSEA in the germline V gene. The CDR3 nucleotides read TGCAGCGTTGTAGGGGGGGCAACGGGTGAAAAACTGTTTTTT. Amino acid sequence: CSVVGGATGEKLFF.

J is TRBJ1-1 and V is TRBV4-1, with D unclear. V lost 4 bases and J 1 base, leaving 10 bases between the germline ends. The length of the CDR3 is 14 residues. From germline, CDR1 is MGHRA and CDR2 YSYEKL. Here the CDR3 DNA reads TGCGCCAGCAGCCGGCACGAGGGGAACACTGAAGCTTTCTTT. It encodes CASSRHEGNTEAFF.

The chain carries TRBV12-3 or TRBV12-4 and TRBJ2-1; 8 bases are shared with TRBD1. This CDR3 has 15 residues. Germline trimming cut 7 bases from V and 6 bases from J; bases unmatched to any gene: 11. Here the CDR3 DNA reads TGTGCCAGCACCTCTCCAGGGACAGGTTTCAATGAGCAGTTCTTC. Translated: CASTSPGTGFNEQFF.

This sequence joins TRBV29-1 and TRBJ2-1; D gene uncertain. From germline, CDR1 is SQVTM and CDR2 ANQGSEA. The V end was cut by 1 base, the J end by 4 bases, with 11 bases between. This CDR3 has 14 amino acids. CDR3 DNA: TGCAGCGTTGAAGTAATTTCCCCTTACAATGAGCAGTTCTTC. This codes for CSVEVISPYNEQFF.

The V gene is TRBV6-2 or TRBV6-3, the J gene TRBJ2-7, with 10 bases identical to TRBD2. This CDR3 has 14 amino acids. The germline CDR1 and CDR2 sequences are MNHEY and SVGEGT. With 5 bases clipped from V and 6 bases from J, the junction kept 7 bases outside the gene matches. CDR3 nucleotides: TGTGCCAGCAGTGACCTTGGGACTAGCGTCGAGCAGTACTTC. Translation gives CASSDLGTSVEQYF.

The chain employs TRBV27 and TRBJ2-1; 12 nucleotides agree with TRBD2. V trimming: 5 bases; J trimming: 12 bases; junction bases outside the gene matches: 5. Germline assignment: CDR1 MNHEY and CDR2 SMNVEV (reference sequence). The CDR3 extends over 13 amino acids. CDR3 sequence (DNA): TGTGCCAGCAGTCCTAGCGGGGGGGCGACGCAGTTCTTC. Its protein product is CASSPSGGATQFF.

This clonotype was counted between two and nine times. The chain links TRBV28 to TRBJ2-7, with D tentatively TRBD2 (6 bases). The V and J ends lost 7 bases and 3 bases respectively, with 16 bases between them. The CDR3 loop spans 14 amino acids. CDR1 and CDR2 from the germline V gene are MDHEN and SYDVKM. The CDR3 is CASTTGTPNYEQYF. The CDR3 DNA reads as TGTGCCAGCACCACCGGGACTCCCAACTACGAGCAGTACTTC.

The gene calls are TRBV20-1 and TRBJ2-7; D possibly corresponds to TRBD1 (6 bases). The ends were cut back, 5 bases at V and 2 bases at J, with 16 bases in the middle. Per the germline V gene, CDR1 is DFQATT and CDR2 is SNEGSKA (reference sequence). The CDR3 totals 14 residues. The CDR3 spells CSAYDRMGTYEQYF. CDR3 sequence (DNA): TGCAGTGCTTACGACAGGATGGGGACCTACGAGCAGTACTTC.

This clonotype was seen more than once but under ten times. The rearrangement joins TRBV4-2 to TRBJ2-7; D call uncertain. The germline V gene encodes CDR1 LGHNA and CDR2 YNFKEQ. This CDR3 contains 14 residues. Trimming removed 1 base from V and 2 bases from J, with 9 bases in between. CDR3 amino acids: CASSQGTDTYEQYF. Written as DNA, the CDR3 is TGTGCCAGCAGCCAAGGAACAGATACCTACGAGCAGTACTTC.

The rearrangement joins TRBV6-2 or TRBV6-3 to TRBJ2-3; TRBD2 aligns across 11 bases. CDR1 and CDR2 from the germline V gene are MNHEY and SVGEGT. There are 16 residues in the CDR3. After removal of 6 bases from V and 2 bases from J, the junction contained 7 bases not matched to a gene. In DNA, the CDR3 is TGTGCCAGCAGACCTACTAGCGGGGGTGACACAGATACGCAGTATTTT. Protein sequence: CASRPTSGGDTDTQYF.